A single sample is the source of the 17 T cell receptor beta chains below, sequenced in a study of cytomegalovirus exposure and HLA in healthy donors. Sequencing used immunoSEQ multiplex PCR; TCRdb keeps in-frame clones, though not all of them. The sample lists about 330,000 clones; about nine tenths were seen once. Sequencing was performed on PBMCs. The source is a woman in her late teens or twenties in good health and CMV-seronegative.

The gene calls are TRBV5-4 and TRBJ1-5; D remains ambiguous. The germline CDR1 and CDR2 sequences are SGHNT and YYREEE (reference sequence). Trimming took off 0 bases at V and 2 bases at J, with 9 bases between the two ends. The CDR3 has 15 residues. CDR3 DNA: TGTGCCAGCAGCTTGGGCGGCTGGGGCAATCAGCCCCAGCATTTT. Translation gives CASSLGGWGNQPQHF.

The V call is TRBV15, the J call TRBJ1-4; no definite D call. Deletions cut 0 bases from V and 5 bases from J, with 4 bases between. The CDR3 runs to 13 residues. Germline V CDR1 and CDR2: LNHNV, YYDKDF (reference sequence). In DNA form, the CDR3 reads TGTGCCACCAGCAGAGACCAGAATGAAAAACTGTTTTTT. Encoded protein: CATSRDQNEKLFF.

This clone was detected once. This chain connects TRBV9 to TRBJ1-3; 9 bases are shared with TRBD1. CDR3 length: 17 amino acids. V shed 1 base, J shed 2 bases, and the junction held 7 bases outside the gene matches. Germline V gene lookup returns CDR1 SGDLS and CDR2 YYNGEE. CDR3 in DNA: TGTGCCAGCAGCGTAAACCCGGACAGGGGCCCTGGAAACACCATATATTTT. It translates to CASSVNPDRGPGNTIYF.

This chain links TRBV2 with TRBJ1-2, with D uncertain. This CDR3 contains 15 residues. CDR1 and CDR2 from the germline V gene are SNHLY and FYNNEI. V was shortened by 4 bases and J by 6 bases, with 18 bases between the two germline ends. CDR3 in amino acids: CASSVIVELTNGYTF. The CDR3 nucleotides read TGTGCCAGCAGTGTGATCGTCGAGCTTACCAATGGCTACACCTTC.

This chain links TRBV18 with TRBJ2-2; D perhaps matches TRBD2 (6 bases). The CDR3 has 14 residues. Germline lookup yields CDR1 KGHSH and CDR2 LQKENI. Trimming pared 6 bases from V and 5 bases from J, leaving 13 bases between. The CDR3 region has the DNA TGTGCCAGCTCCCCCCCGACTAGAACCGGGGAGCTGTTTTTT. Its translation: CASSPPTRTGELFF. The full variable domain, with the rest looked up from reference TRBV18 and TRBJ2-2, is NAGVMQNPRHLVRRRGQEARLRCSPMKGHSHVYWYRQLPEEGLKFMVYLQKENIIDESGMPKERFSAEFPKEGPSILRIQQVVRGDSAAYFCASSPPTRTGELFFGEGSRLTVL.

The rearrangement joins TRBV7-9 to TRBJ2-7; 7 bases map to TRBD1. Germline CDR1 SEHNR, CDR2 FQNEAQ (reference sequence). The trim removed 5 bases at V and 5 bases at J, leaving 9 bases unmatched. CDR3 length equals 14 residues. CDR3 residues: CASSGDRELHEQYF. CDR3 in DNA: TGTGCCAGCAGCGGCGACAGGGAATTACACGAGCAGTACTTC.

The V gene is TRBV5-1, the J gene TRBJ2-7; 11 bases align to TRBD1. Unmatched junction bases numbered 2, after V lost 0 bases and J lost 6 bases. Germline CDR1 is SGHRS and CDR2 is YFSETQ. CDR3 size: 14 residues. CDR3 coding DNA: TGCGCCAGCAGCTTGGAGGACAGGGGGCTCGAGCAGTACTTC. It yields the protein CASSLEDRGLEQYF.

This clone showed up just once. The gene calls are TRBV18 and TRBJ1-3; the D is unclear. Trimming took 0 bases from V and 0 from J, leaving 12 bases between them. The V gene's germline CDR1 is KGHSH and CDR2 LQKENI. This CDR3 region has 17 residues. The CDR3 region is CASSPPAGPTSGNTIYF. In DNA, the CDR3 is TGTGCCAGCTCACCACCGGCGGGCCCGACCTCTGGAAACACCATATATTTT.

The gene calls are TRBV18 and TRBJ1-2; 9 bases fit TRBD1. The CDR3 is made up of 18 amino acids. The J segment lost 3 bases and the V segment lost 1 base, leaving 12 bases of the junction unmatched. The germline V gene has CDR1 KGHSH and CDR2 LQKENI. Written as DNA, the CDR3 is TGTGCCAGCTCACCACTACTACTGGGGACAGGGAGCGACTATGGCTACACCTTC. It is translated as CASSPLLLGTGSDYGYTF.

The chain joins TRBV9 to TRBJ2-7; D is possibly TRBD2 (6 bases). Per germline, CDR1 SGDLS and CDR2 YYNGEE. The CDR3 runs to 15 residues. V was trimmed by 4 bases and J by 0 bases, leaving 14 bases between them. CDR3 sequence: CASSCKGLSSYEQYF. Written as DNA, the CDR3 is TGTGCCAGCAGCTGCAAGGGACTGAGCTCCTACGAGCAGTACTTC.

V and J are TRBV7-3 and TRBJ2-1, with TRBD2 identical over 10 bases. This CDR3 spans 16 amino acids. With 4 bases clipped from V and 6 bases from J, the junction kept 9 bases outside the gene matches. CDR1 and CDR2 from the germline V gene are SGHTA and FQGTGA. The CDR3 DNA reads as TGTGCCAGCAGCTCGCTAGCGGGAGTGGGCCTCAATGAGCAGTTCTTC. This sequence encodes CASSSLAGVGLNEQFF.

This clone was observed a handful of times. J is TRBJ2-7 and V is TRBV20-1; maybe TRBD1 (6 bases). V was clipped by 4 bases and J by 7 bases, with 11 bases between them. CDR1 and CDR2 (germline): DFQATT, SNEGSKA (reference sequence). The CDR3 has 11 amino acids. CDR3 coding DNA: TGCAGTGCTAACCCAACAGGGGAGCAGTACTTC. This codes for CSANPTGEQYF.

To note about this clone: Other DNA sequences in this sample translate to the same CDR3. V usage is TRBV13 and J usage is TRBJ2-7; TRBD1 agrees at 7 bases. The V and J ends lost 6 bases and 2 bases, in that order; junction bases with no gene match: 4. The CDR3 is 13 amino acids. The germline V gene encodes CDR1 PRHDT and CDR2 FYEKMQ (reference sequence). CDR3 sequence reads: CASSSDRAYEQYF. For the CDR3, the DNA is TGTGCCAGCAGTTCAGACAGGGCCTACGAGCAGTACTTC.

The chain links TRBV4-2 to TRBJ2-5; 10 nucleotides line up with TRBD2. Germline CDR1 LGHNA, CDR2 YNFKEQ. This CDR3 comprises 16 residues. Trimming removed 5 bases from V and 5 bases from J; junction bases left unmatched: 11. The CDR3 DNA follows: TGTGCCAGCAGCTTAAGGGTAGCGGGAGGTGAGGAGACCCAGTACTTC. Translating it yields CASSLRVAGGEETQYF.

The chain couples TRBV29-1 to TRBJ1-1; D might be TRBD1 (5 bases). The CDR3 spans 12 residues. In germline, CDR1 is SQVTM, CDR2 ANQGSEA. V was cut by 3 bases and J by 11 bases, with 16 bases left in between. The CDR3 DNA is TGCAGCGTTGATCCCCCCTCCAGGGCTGCTTTCTTT. This encodes CSVDPPSRAAFF.

The chain has TRBV4-3 and TRBJ2-1, with D perhaps matching TRBD2 (6 bases). CDR1 LGHNA and CDR2 YSLEER come from the germline V gene. CDR3 length equals 18 residues. Trimming removed 4 bases from V and 0 bases from J, with 19 bases in between. DNA for the CDR3: TGCGCCAGCAGCCGAGGGTTTTCGGGAGCCTCCTCCTACAATGAGCAGTTCTTC. This sequence encodes CASSRGFSGASSYNEQFF.

The chain uses TRBV7-2 and TRBJ2-3, with D tentatively TRBD2 (5 bases). The CDR3 contains 15 residues. Looked up from germline, CDR1 is SGHTA and CDR2 is FQGNSA. The V and J ends lost 2 bases and 5 bases respectively, with 14 bases between them. The CDR3, as DNA: TGTGCCAGCAGCTTAAGTTCGGGGTGGGGAGATACGCAGTATTTT. This encodes CASSLSSGWGDTQYF.